The 5 T cell receptor beta chains below were found in one sample sequenced in a study of OX40 agonist ivuxolimab in advanced cancers. Assay used: immunoSEQ multiplex PCR; TCRdb lists only in-frame clones, some missing. The sample has about 100,000 clones, approximately 90% seen once; the top ten hold 1% to 1.5%. The material sequenced was CD4+ or CD8+ T cells sorted from blood, taken in a trial of the OX40 agonist ivuxolimab. These receptors all come from an adult with an advanced solid tumor such as melanoma, head and neck, liver or kidney cancer.

The genes are TRBV18 and TRBJ1-1, with TRBD1 as a possible D gene (5 bases). V dropped 0 bases and J dropped 1 base, with 9 bases sitting between them. From germline, CDR1 is KGHSH and CDR2 LQKENI. CDR3 length: 15 amino acids. DNA of the CDR3: TGTGCCAGCTCACCACCGCGGGGCAAGAACACTGAAGCTTTCTTT. Its protein product is CASSPPRGKNTEAFF.

In this sample, this clone turned up a few times. This chain joins TRBV28 and TRBJ1-5; 8 nucleotides align to TRBD1. Germline trimming cut 6 bases from V and 2 bases from J; bases unmatched to any gene: 6. Germline V gene sequence: CDR1 MDHEN, CDR2 SYDVKM. The CDR3 consists of 15 residues. This CDR3 reads CASSPGGAGNQPQHF. Here the CDR3 DNA reads TGTGCCAGCAGCCCAGGGGGCGCAGGCAATCAGCCCCAGCATTTT. Complete variable domain (other parts from reference TRBV28 and TRBJ1-5): DVKVTQSSRYLVKRTGEKVFLECVQDMDHENMFWYRQDPGLGLRLIYFSYDVKMKEKGDIPEGYSVSREKKERFSLILESASTNQTSMYLCASSPGGAGNQPQHFGDGTRLSIL.

The chain employs TRBV19 and TRBJ1-5, with 8 bases fitting TRBD1. The CDR3 consists of 15 residues. Unmatched junction bases numbered 4, after V lost 4 bases and J lost 2 bases. CDR1 LNHDA and CDR2 SQIVND come from the germline V gene (reference sequence). The DNA of the CDR3 is TGTGCCAGTAGTACCCAGGGGGCGGGCAATCAGCCCCAGCATTTT. Its protein is CASSTQGAGNQPQHF.

The chain links TRBV27 to TRBJ1-5, with D uncertain. The CDR3 is 12 amino acids. CDR1 is MNHEY, CDR2 SMNVEV, per germline (reference sequence). V was pared by 6 bases and J by 6 bases, with 9 bases between. The CDR3 bases are TGTGCCAGCAGGGGAATTGGTCAGCCCCAGCATTTT. Encoded protein: CASRGIGQPQHF.

The chain uses TRBV30 and TRBJ2-4, with D unresolved. The germline V gene has CDR1 GTSNPN and CDR2 SVGIG (reference sequence). V shed 2 bases and J shed 6 bases, with 11 bases lying between them. This CDR3 spans 13 amino acids. DNA of the CDR3: TGTGCCTGGAGTCTTCCCCGAGGAAACATTCAGTACTTC. Its translation is CAWSLPRGNIQYF.